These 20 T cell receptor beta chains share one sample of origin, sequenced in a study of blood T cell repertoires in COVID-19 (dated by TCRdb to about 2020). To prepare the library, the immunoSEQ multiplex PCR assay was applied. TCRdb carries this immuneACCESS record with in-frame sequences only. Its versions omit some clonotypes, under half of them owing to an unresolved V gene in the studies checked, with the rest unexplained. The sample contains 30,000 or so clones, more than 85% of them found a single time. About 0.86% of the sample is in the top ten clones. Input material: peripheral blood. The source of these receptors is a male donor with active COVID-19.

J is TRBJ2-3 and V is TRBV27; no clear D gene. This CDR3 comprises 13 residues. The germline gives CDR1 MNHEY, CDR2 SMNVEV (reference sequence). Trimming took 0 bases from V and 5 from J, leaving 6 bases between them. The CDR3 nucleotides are TGTGCCAGCAGTTTATCGCGGAGAGATACGCAGTATTTT. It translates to CASSLSRRDTQYF.

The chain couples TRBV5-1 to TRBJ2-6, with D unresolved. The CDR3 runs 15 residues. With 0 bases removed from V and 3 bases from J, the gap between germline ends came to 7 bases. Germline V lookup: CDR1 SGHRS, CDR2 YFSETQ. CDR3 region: CASSLEAFGANVLTF. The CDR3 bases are TGCGCCAGCAGCTTGGAAGCGTTTGGGGCCAACGTCCTGACTTTC.

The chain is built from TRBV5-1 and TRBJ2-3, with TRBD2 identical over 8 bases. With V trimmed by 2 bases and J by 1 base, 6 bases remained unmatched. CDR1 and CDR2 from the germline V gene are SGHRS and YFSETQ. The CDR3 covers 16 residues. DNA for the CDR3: TGCGCCAGCAGCTTCCTAGTTAGCGGGGGCACAGATACGCAGTATTTT. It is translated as CASSFLVSGGTDTQYF.

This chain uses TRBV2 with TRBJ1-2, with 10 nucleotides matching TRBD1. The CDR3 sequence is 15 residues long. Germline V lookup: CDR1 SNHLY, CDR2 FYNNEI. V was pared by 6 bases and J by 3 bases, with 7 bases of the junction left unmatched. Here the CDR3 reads CASSPTGGADYGYTF. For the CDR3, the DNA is TGTGCCAGCAGCCCGACAGGGGGCGCGGACTATGGCTACACCTTC. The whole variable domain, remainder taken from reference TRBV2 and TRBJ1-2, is EPEVTQTPSHQVTQMGQEVILRCVPISNHLYFYWYRQILGQKVEFLVSFYNNEISEKSEIFDDQFSVERPDGSNFTLKIRSTKLEDSAMYFCASSPTGGADYGYTFGSGTRLTVV.

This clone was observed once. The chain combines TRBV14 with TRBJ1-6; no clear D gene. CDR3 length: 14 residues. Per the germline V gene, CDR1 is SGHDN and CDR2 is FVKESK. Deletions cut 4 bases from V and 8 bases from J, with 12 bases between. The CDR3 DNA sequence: TGTGCCAGCAGCCGAGGGTTTTGGGATTCACCCCTCCACTTT. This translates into CASSRGFWDSPLHF.

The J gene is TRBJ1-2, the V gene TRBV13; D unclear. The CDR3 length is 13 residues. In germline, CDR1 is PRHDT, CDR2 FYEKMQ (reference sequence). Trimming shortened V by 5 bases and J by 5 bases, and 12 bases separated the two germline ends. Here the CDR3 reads CASSQEEGYGYTF. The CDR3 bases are TGTGCCAGCAGCCAAGAGGAGGGATATGGCTACACCTTC.

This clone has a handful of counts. CDR3: CASSQFSGGDQPQHF. The DNA of the CDR3 is TGTGCCAGCAGCCAATTTTCAGGGGGAGATCAGCCCCAGCATTTT. This chain joins TRBV3-1 (or the pseudogene TRBV3-2) and TRBJ1-5; the match to TRBD1 covers 7 bases. The CDR3 has 15 amino acids. The germline CDR1 and CDR2 sequences are LGHDT and YNNKEL (reference sequence). V was clipped by 2 bases and J by 5 bases; unmatched bases: 6.

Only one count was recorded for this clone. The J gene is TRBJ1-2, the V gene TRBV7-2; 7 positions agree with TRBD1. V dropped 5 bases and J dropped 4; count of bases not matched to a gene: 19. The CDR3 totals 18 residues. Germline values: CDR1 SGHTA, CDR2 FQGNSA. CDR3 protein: CASSTSPYRGLRGYGYTF. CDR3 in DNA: TGTGCCAGCAGCACCTCCCCCTACAGGGGCCTGAGGGGCTATGGCTACACCTTC. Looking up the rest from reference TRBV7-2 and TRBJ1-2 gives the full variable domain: GAGVSQSPSNKVTEKGKDVELRCDPISGHTALYWYRQSLGQGLEFLIYFQGNSAPDKSGLPSDRFSAERTGGSVSTLTIQRTQQEDSAVYLCASSTSPYRGLRGYGYTFGSGTRLTVV.

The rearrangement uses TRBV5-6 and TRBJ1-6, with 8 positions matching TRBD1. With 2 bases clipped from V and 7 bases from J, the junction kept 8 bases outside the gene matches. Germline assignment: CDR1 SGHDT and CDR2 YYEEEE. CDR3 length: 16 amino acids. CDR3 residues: CASSFGTGISNSPLHF. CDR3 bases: TGTGCCAGCAGCTTTGGGACAGGAATATCCAATTCACCCCTCCACTTT.

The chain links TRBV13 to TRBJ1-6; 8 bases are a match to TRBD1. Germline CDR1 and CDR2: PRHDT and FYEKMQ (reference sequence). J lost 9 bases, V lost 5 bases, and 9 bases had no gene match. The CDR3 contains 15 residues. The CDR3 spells CASSPGDRTSSPLHF. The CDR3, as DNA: TGTGCCAGCAGCCCGGGGGACAGGACTAGTTCACCCCTCCACTTT. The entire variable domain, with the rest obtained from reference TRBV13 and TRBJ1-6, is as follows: AAGVIQSPRHLIKEKRETATLKCYPIPRHDTVYWYQQGPGQDPQFLISFYEKMQSDKGSIPDRFSAQQFSDYHSELNMSSLELGDSALYFCASSPGDRTSSPLHFGNGTRLTVT.

CDR3 nucleotide sequence: TGTGCCAGCAGCCCCGCCGGGACTAGGGCCGGGGAGCTGTTTTTT. Translation gives CASSPAGTRAGELFF. The chain couples TRBV5-8 to TRBJ2-2; TRBD2 aligns across 8 bases. CDR3 size: 15 residues. Germline V gives CDR1 SGHTS, CDR2 YDEGEE. Trimming removed 4 bases from V and 6 bases from J; junction bases left unmatched: 8.

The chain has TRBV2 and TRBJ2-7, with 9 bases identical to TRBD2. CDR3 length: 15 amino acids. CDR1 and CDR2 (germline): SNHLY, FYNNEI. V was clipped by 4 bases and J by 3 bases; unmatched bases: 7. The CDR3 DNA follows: TGTGCCAGCAGTGGTCTAGCGGGGCCGATCTACGAGCAGTACTTC. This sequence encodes CASSGLAGPIYEQYF. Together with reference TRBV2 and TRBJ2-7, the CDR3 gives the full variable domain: EPEVTQTPSHQVTQMGQEVILRCVPISNHLYFYWYRQILGQKVEFLVSFYNNEISEKSEIFDDQFSVERPDGSNFTLKIRSTKLEDSAMYFCASSGLAGPIYEQYFGPGTRLTVT.

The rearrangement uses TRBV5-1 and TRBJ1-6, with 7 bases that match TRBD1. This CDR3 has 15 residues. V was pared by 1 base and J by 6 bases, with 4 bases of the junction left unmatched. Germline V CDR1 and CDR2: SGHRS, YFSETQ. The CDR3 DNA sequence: TGCGCCAGCAGCTTGAGGGGGCATCCTAATTCACCCCTCCACTTT. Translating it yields CASSLRGHPNSPLHF. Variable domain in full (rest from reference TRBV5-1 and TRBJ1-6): KAGVTQTPRYLIKTRGQQVTLSCSPISGHRSVSWYQQTPGQGLQFLFEYFSETQRNKGNFPGRFSGRQFSNSRSEMNVSTLELGDSALYLCASSLRGHPNSPLHFGNGTRLTVT.

The CDR3 region has the DNA TGTGCCAGCAGCGGATCTCACCCCCCGACAGACTATGGCTACACCTTC. Its translation is CASSGSHPPTDYGYTF. The genes are TRBV4-2 and TRBJ1-2, with D possibly matching TRBD1 (5 bases). The V gene's germline CDR1 is LGHNA and CDR2 YNFKEQ. The CDR3 loop spans 16 amino acids. Trimming took off 5 bases at V and 3 bases at J, with 19 bases between the two ends.

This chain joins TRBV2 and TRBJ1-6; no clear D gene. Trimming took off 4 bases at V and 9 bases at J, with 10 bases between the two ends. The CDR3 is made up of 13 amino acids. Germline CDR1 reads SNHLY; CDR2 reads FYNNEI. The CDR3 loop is CASSVEGVSPLHF. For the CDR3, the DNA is TGTGCCAGCAGTGTGGAGGGTGTTTCACCCCTCCACTTT.

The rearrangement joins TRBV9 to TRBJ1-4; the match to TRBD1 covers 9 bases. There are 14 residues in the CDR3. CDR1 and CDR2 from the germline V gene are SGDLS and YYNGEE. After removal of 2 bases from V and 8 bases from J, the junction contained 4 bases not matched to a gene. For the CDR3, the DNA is TGTGCCAGCAGCGTCGGACAGGGGAACGAAAAACTGTTTTTT. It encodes CASSVGQGNEKLFF.

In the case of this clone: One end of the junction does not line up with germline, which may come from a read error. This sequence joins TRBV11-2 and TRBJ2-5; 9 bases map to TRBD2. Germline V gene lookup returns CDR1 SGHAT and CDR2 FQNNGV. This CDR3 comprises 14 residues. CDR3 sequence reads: CASSPPFSGGTPDF. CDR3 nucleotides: TGTGCCAGCAGCCCTCCATTTAGCGGGGGTACCCCGGACTTC.

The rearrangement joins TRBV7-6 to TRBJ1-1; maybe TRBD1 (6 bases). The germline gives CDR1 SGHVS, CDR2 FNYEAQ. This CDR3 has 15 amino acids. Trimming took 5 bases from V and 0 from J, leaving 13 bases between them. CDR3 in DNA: TGTGCCAGCAGCCCAGGCGGACAGATGAACACTGAAGCTTTCTTT. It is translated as CASSPGGQMNTEAFF.

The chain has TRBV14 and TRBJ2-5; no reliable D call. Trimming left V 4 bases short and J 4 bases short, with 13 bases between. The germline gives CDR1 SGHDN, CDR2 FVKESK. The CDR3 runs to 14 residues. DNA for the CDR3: TGTGCCAGCAGCCCCACATCCCCGGGAGAGACCCAGTACTTC. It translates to CASSPTSPGETQYF.

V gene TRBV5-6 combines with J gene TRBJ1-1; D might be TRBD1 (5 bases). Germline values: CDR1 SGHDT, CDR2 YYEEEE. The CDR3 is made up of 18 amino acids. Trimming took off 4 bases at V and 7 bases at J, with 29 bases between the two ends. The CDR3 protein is CASSPWRPLQGSMVEAFF. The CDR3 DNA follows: TGTGCCAGCAGCCCGTGGCGTCCACTTCAGGGTTCTATGGTTGAAGCTTTCTTT.